The next 15 T cell receptor beta chains were all read from a single sample in a study of shared clonotypes between healthy human individuals. Profiled with immunoSEQ multiplex PCR; TCRdb holds only in-frame clones, not every one. The profile covers about 2.4 million clones, with over 85% appearing a single time and roughly 0.36% taken by the ten largest. Sequencing was performed on naive CD4+ T cells from PBMCs. Noted subset: CD45RA+ positively selected. These receptors were taken from a young man in good health. Some clones in this sample may be carry-over from other donors' samples.

The chain is built from TRBV28 and TRBJ1-2; possibly TRBD1 for D (6 bases). V dropped 3 bases and J dropped 3 bases, with 17 bases sitting between them. The CDR3 consists of 16 residues. The germline V gene has CDR1 MDHEN and CDR2 SYDVKM. The CDR3 bases are TGTGCCAGCAGTTTCGGCAGGGGAGGGTGGGACTATGGCTACACCTTC. Protein product: CASSFGRGGWDYGYTF.

Concerning this clone itself: The same CDR3 is also encoded by other DNA sequences in this sample. The chain carries TRBV7-2 and TRBJ2-1; no firm D call. Germline V gene data show CDR1 as SGHTA and CDR2 as FQGNSA. This CDR3 comprises 13 residues. V lost 2 bases to trimming and J lost 3 bases, with 5 bases between them. CDR3: CASSLTSYNEQFF. The CDR3 nucleotides read TGTGCCAGCAGCTTAACCAGCTACAATGAGCAGTTCTTC.

V and J are TRBV2 and TRBJ2-7, with TRBD1 identical over 9 bases. The germline CDR1 and CDR2 sequences are SNHLY and FYNNEI. V was clipped by 7 bases and J by 2 bases; unmatched bases: 15. The CDR3 spans 17 residues. CDR3 region: CASTSLPGTGLTYEQYF. The CDR3 nucleotides are TGTGCCAGCACGTCTCTGCCCGGGACAGGGCTAACCTACGAGCAGTACTTC. Full variable domain (remainder filled in from reference TRBV2 and TRBJ2-7): EPEVTQTPSHQVTQMGQEVILRCVPISNHLYFYWYRQILGQKVEFLVSFYNNEISEKSEIFDDQFSVERPDGSNFTLKIRSTKLEDSAMYFCASTSLPGTGLTYEQYFGPGTRLTVT.

The table lists this clone with a count of one. Different DNA sequences within this sample yield the same CDR3. The V gene is TRBV15, the J gene TRBJ1-5; tentatively, D is TRBD1 (5 bases). Germline CDR1 LNHNV, CDR2 YYDKDF (reference sequence). This CDR3 region has 15 residues. V dropped 2 bases and J dropped 2 bases, with 10 bases sitting between them. This CDR3 reads CATSRQGGGNQPQHF. CDR3 bases: TGTGCCACCAGCAGACAGGGAGGCGGCAATCAGCCCCAGCATTTT.

V and J are TRBV28 and TRBJ2-5, with D perhaps TRBD1 (5 bases). The end of the DNA is better explained by TRBJ2-7, so the J call may be wrong. Germline CDR1 and CDR2: MDHEN and SYDVKM. The CDR3 is 13 residues long. CDR3 coding DNA: TGTGCCAGCAGTTTAGGGGCAGAATACGAGCAGTACTTC. Translated, it gives CASSLGAEYEQYF.

The gene calls are TRBV18 and TRBJ2-1; 13 positions agree with TRBD2. CDR1 is KGHSH and CDR2 is LQKENI in the germline V gene. The CDR3 is made up of 16 amino acids. J lost 6 bases, V lost 4 bases, and 6 bases had no gene match. Here the CDR3 reads CASSLFTSGRGNEQFF. The CDR3 nucleotides read TGTGCCAGCTCACTCTTTACTAGCGGGAGGGGCAATGAGCAGTTCTTC.

J is TRBJ1-2 and V is TRBV7-2; 9 bases align to TRBD1. The germline CDR1 and CDR2 sequences are SGHTA and FQGNSA. This CDR3 has 14 residues. J lost 5 bases, V lost 5 bases, and 6 bases had no gene match. The CDR3: CASSPRDRVYGYTF. DNA for the CDR3: TGTGCCAGCAGCCCACGGGACAGGGTGTATGGCTACACCTTC.

This sequence joins TRBV14 and TRBJ1-4; 7 bases align to TRBD1. J gave up 8 bases and V 5 bases, and 8 bases lay outside the gene matches. Germline lookup yields CDR1 SGHDN and CDR2 FVKESK. This CDR3 has 14 residues. The CDR3 DNA is TGTGCCAGCAGCACTCGACAGGGTGGCGAAAAACTGTTTTTT. It is translated as CASSTRQGGEKLFF. Looking up the rest from reference TRBV14 and TRBJ1-4 gives the full variable domain: EAGVTQFPSHSVIEKGQTVTLRCDPISGHDNLYWYRRVMGKEIKFLLHFVKESKQDESGMPNNRFLAERTGGTYSTLKVQPAELEDSGVYFCASSTRQGGEKLFFGSGTQLSVL.

This clone has just a few counts. The V and J genes are TRBV7-8 and TRBJ1-1; no reliable D call. V lost 1 base to trimming and J lost 0 bases, with 9 bases between them. The germline V gene has CDR1 SGHVS and CDR2 FQNEAQ. CDR3 length equals 15 residues. The DNA of the CDR3 is TGTGCCAGCAGCTTAGGCCGGACGATGAACACTGAAGCTTTCTTT. This encodes CASSLGRTMNTEAFF.

The genes are TRBV4-2 and TRBJ2-2; D unclear. This CDR3 is built from 16 residues. CDR1 and CDR2 from the germline V gene are LGHNA and YNFKEQ. With 0 bases removed from V and 2 bases from J, the gap between germline ends came to 10 bases. The CDR3 bases are TGTGCCAGCAGCCAAGATCCAGGACCAAACACCGGGGAGCTGTTTTTT. Amino acid sequence: CASSQDPGPNTGELFF.

The V gene is TRBV7-9, the J gene TRBJ1-2, with a possible D match to TRBD1 (5 bases). The CDR3 totals 13 residues. Germline CDR1 reads SEHNR; CDR2 reads FQNEAQ (reference sequence). V was trimmed by 7 bases and J by 4 bases, leaving 13 bases between them. The CDR3 DNA reads as TGTGCCAGCACCTTTGACAGCGCCTATGGCTACACCTTC. Protein sequence: CASTFDSAYGYTF. The variable domain in full, completed from reference TRBV7-9 and TRBJ1-2, reads DTGVSQNPRHKITKRGQNVTFRCDPISEHNRLYWYRQTLGQGPEFLTYFQNEAQLEKSRLLSDRFSAERPKGSFSTLEIQRTEQGDSAMYLCASTFDSAYGYTFGSGTRLTVV.

The genes are TRBV28 and TRBJ2-7; 12 bases are shared with TRBD1. V shed 5 bases and J 3 bases; nucleotides not matched to a gene: 5. The CDR3 covers 15 residues. From germline, CDR1 is MDHEN and CDR2 SYDVKM. The CDR3 DNA reads as TGTGCCAGCAGTCCAGGGACAGGGGGCGACTACGAGCAGTACTTC. Its translation: CASSPGTGGDYEQYF.

This clone was seen a single time. V gene TRBV5-4 combines with J gene TRBJ2-7, with TRBD1 as a possible D gene (6 bases). The germline V and J ends were trimmed by 4 bases and 2 bases, with 16 bases remaining between them. Germline CDR1 is SGHNT and CDR2 is YYREEE (reference sequence). The CDR3 loop spans 15 amino acids. This CDR3 is CASSTGTGSPYEQYF. The DNA for the CDR3 is TGTGCCAGCAGCACCGGCACAGGGAGCCCCTACGAGCAGTACTTC.

The V call is TRBV10-1, the J call TRBJ2-3, with D unclear. CDR3 size: 13 residues. Germline values: CDR1 WNHNN, CDR2 SYGVQD (reference sequence). Trimming took 6 bases from V and 0 from J, leaving 7 bases between them. In DNA form, the CDR3 reads TGCGCCAGCAGGGCAGCCAGCACAGATACGCAGTATTTT. This encodes CASRAASTDTQYF.

The J gene is TRBJ2-1, the V gene TRBV27; 7 nucleotides line up with TRBD1. Trimming at V came to 6 bases and at J to 9 bases, leaving 8 bases not matched to a gene. The germline CDR1 and CDR2 sequences are MNHEY and SMNVEV (reference sequence). This CDR3 contains 13 residues. The DNA for the CDR3 is TGTGCCAGCAGAAAGACAGGGTCAGGTGAGCAGTTCTTC. This translates into CASRKTGSGEQFF.